The T cell receptor (beta chain) described here comes from a study of T cells in Graves' hyperthyroidism and ophthalmopathy (dated by TCRdb to the late 2010s). Background on the whole study: Peripheral blood was sampled at the time of initial diagnosis, prior to any treatment. To identify distinguishing TCR V-J signatures, a discovery cohort of 95 to 100 patients was used, comprising some 45 with Graves' ophthalmopathy and 57 with stable Graves' hyperthyroidism. Whether ophthalmopathy could be predicted prospectively was tested in an independent validation cohort made up of 18 to 20 hyperthyroidism patients plus 17 patients who later progressed to ophthalmopathy. The 100 discovery patients were randomly split 7:3 into training and test sets. Thyroid tissue and blood T-cell repertoires from six Graves' hyperthyroidism patients were also compared in the study. After sampling, hyperthyroidism patients received methimazole starting at 30 mg daily, and ophthalmopathy patients received high-dose intravenous methylprednisolone. The paper describes TCR Vbeta CDR3 sequencing of more than 120 peripheral blood samples, made up of about 40 ophthalmopathy patients, roughly 75 hyperthyroidism patients and 17 progressor patients. Here is what the overall study found, with its caveats: Most expanded thyroid clonotypes (frequency above 0.001) were also detected in blood, suggesting blood repertoires may reflect thyroid immune responses. No statistical method was used to set the sample size in advance, and investigators knew the group allocation. In cross-validation, a model built on a 13 V-J signature told ophthalmopathy apart from stable hyperthyroidism with 85% to 90% sensitivity and about 81% specificity, and in testing the same model reached 80%/75%. In validation, progression to ophthalmopathy was predicted by the model with 65% to 71% sensitivity and approximately 78% specificity, a median of about 6.4 months before onset.

Taken from the germline V gene, the CDR1 and CDR2 loops are ENHRY and SYGVKD. Relative to germline, V is 4 bases shorter and J is 5 bases shorter, with 12 bases between their ends. The CDR3, from cysteine to phenylalanine, totals 13 residues. The read is trimmed to its CDR3 DNA, 39 bases read in frame from base 1. Moderately to severely active disease, a Clinical Activity Score of at least 3, a NOSPECS grade of at least 4, and a duration under 3 months were present in ophthalmopathy patients. Exclusion was applied to patients with uncontrolled infections, other autoimmune diseases, pregnancy or lactation. Diagnoses were established on the basis of clinical symptoms, serum thyroxine and TRAb, thyroid ultrasound, and orbital computed tomography. Ficoll-Paque density gradient centrifugation was used to isolate PBMCs from around 10 ml of fresh peripheral blood. Total RNA was extracted with Trizol reagent, and quality was checked on an Agilent 2100 Bioanalyzer.

This clonotype came up a few times. There is no known antigen for this receptor. Base quality data are lacking; no much larger clone is found one base away. Amplification of TCR beta CDR3 regions was carried out from RNA transcripts. A first-round RT-PCR of the TCR CDR3 used the HTBI primer set with the Qiagen OneStep RT-PCR kit. Libraries were constructed in a second round of multiplex PCR, after which size selection and purification were carried out. The libraries were sequenced on an Illumina HiSeq2000 using paired-end 100 bp reads. The original pipeline was this. SOAPnuke was used to process the raw data, removing reads that contained adapters or uncalled bases, had a mean Phred below 15, or lacked an exact match to the constant primer or identifier. COPE v1.2.5 was used to merge the high-quality paired reads, and each unique nucleotide sequence was defined as a clonotype. Clonotypes were aligned to IMGT TRBV, TRBD and TRBJ reference segments using MiTCR v1.1. Analysis was restricted to V-J combinations with a frequency above 0.0001, which covered roughly 99% of repertoires. A TCS score was defined as the ratio between F50 (clonal expansion) and ExV (chaos), using BLOSUM62-based TCRdist between CDR3 peptides within each V-J. Welch's t-statistics and random forest reduced 514 V-J features to 10 to 15, which were used in a naive Bayes classifier (R e1071). In-frame beta chains were kept once TCRdb had trimmed the public reads at Q25 with fastp and called clones with MiXCR. A single entry per CDR3 protein holds the most common genes and DNA from its merged rows. The V and J calls and clone size come from TCRdb's table, not from the authors' own analysis. The sample has almost 250,000 distinct CDR3 sequences on record, approximately 23% of them singletons. Roughly 32% of the sample belongs to the ten largest clones.

The sequence is built from TRBV10-3 and TRBJ2-7; the D gene remains uncertain. Sequences were obtained from blood. This TCR came from a woman aged 35 to 49 with Graves' ophthalmopathy. The CDR3: CAISGGDSDEQYF. The DNA sequence reads TGTGCCATCAGTGGAGGAGATTCCGACGAGCAGTACTTC.